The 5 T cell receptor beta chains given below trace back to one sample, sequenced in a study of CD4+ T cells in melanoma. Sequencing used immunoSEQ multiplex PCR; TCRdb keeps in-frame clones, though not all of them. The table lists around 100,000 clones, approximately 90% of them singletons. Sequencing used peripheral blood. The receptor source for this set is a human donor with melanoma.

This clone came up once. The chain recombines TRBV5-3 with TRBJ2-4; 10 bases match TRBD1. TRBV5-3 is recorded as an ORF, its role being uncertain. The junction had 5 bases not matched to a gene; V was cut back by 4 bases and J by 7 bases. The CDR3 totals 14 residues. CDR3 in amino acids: CARSIDRGLNIQYF. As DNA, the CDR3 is TGTGCCAGAAGCATCGACAGGGGGCTGAACATTCAGTACTTC.

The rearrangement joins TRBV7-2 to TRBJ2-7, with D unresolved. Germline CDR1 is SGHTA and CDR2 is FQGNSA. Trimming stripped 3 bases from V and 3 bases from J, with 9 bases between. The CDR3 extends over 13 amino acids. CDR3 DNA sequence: TGTGCCAGCAGCTTTACCCGAGGCTACGAGCAGTACTTC. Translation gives CASSFTRGYEQYF. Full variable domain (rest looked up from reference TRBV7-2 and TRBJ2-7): GAGVSQSPSNKVTEKGKDVELRCDPISGHTALYWYRQSLGQGLEFLIYFQGNSAPDKSGLPSDRFSAERTGGSVSTLTIQRTQQEDSAVYLCASSFTRGYEQYFGPGTRLTVT.

CDR3 DNA: TGCGCCAGCAGAAAAATCGGCCGGGACAGGGCGGACGGGGAGCTGTTTTTT. This translates into CASRKIGRDRADGELFF. The chain has TRBV5-1 and TRBJ2-2; 9 nucleotides agree with TRBD1. CDR3 size: 17 residues. The V gene's germline CDR1 is SGHRS and CDR2 YFSETQ. Trimming removed 5 bases from V and 7 bases from J; junction bases left unmatched: 15.

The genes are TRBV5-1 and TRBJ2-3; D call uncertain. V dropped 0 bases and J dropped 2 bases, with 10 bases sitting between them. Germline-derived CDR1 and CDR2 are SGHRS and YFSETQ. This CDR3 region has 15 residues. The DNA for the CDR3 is TGCGCCAGCAGCTTGGGTTCCGTTCCCACAGATACGCAGTATTTT. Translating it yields CASSLGSVPTDTQYF. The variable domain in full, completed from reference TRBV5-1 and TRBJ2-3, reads KAGVTQTPRYLIKTRGQQVTLSCSPISGHRSVSWYQQTPGQGLQFLFEYFSETQRNKGNFPGRFSGRQFSNSRSEMNVSTLELGDSALYLCASSLGSVPTDTQYFGPGTRLTVL.

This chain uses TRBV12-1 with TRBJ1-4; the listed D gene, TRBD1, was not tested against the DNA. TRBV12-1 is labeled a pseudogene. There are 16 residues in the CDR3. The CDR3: CASSPHLGQTNEKLFF. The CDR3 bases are TGTGCCAGCAGCCCCCACTTGGGACAGACTAATGAAAAACTGTTTTTT.